Below are 20 T cell receptor beta chains sequenced from a single sample in a study of cytomegalovirus exposure and HLA in healthy donors. Only in-frame clones appear in the TCRdb table, and some are missing; sequencing was by immunoSEQ multiplex PCR. This repertoire shows more than 250,000 clones, roughly 85% found once; its top ten account for under 0.85%. Sequencing was carried out using PBMCs. These receptors all come from a woman aged 18 to 35 in good health and CMV-seronegative.

At least ten counts were recorded for this clone. The J gene is TRBJ2-7, the V gene TRBV4-3; TRBD2 is a possible D gene (6 bases). The CDR3 runs 14 residues. Germline V gene sequence: CDR1 LGHNA, CDR2 YSLEER. Trimming took 4 bases from V and 0 from J, leaving 10 bases between them. For the CDR3, the DNA is TGCGCCAGCAGCCGGGGGGTCCCCTCCTACGAGCAGTACTTC. Amino acid sequence: CASSRGVPSYEQYF.

The CDR3 spells CASSFGQTEQYF. CDR3 bases: TGTGCCAGCAGCTTCGGACAGACCGAGCAGTACTTC. This chain joins TRBV7-2 and TRBJ2-7; a weak D match, TRBD1 (6 bases). Germline V gene lookup returns CDR1 SGHTA and CDR2 FQGNSA. The CDR3 has 12 amino acids. The V gene lost 3 bases and the J gene lost 6 bases, with 9 bases spanning the gap.

This clone has just one count. The chain uses TRBV6-1 and TRBJ2-7; TRBD2 might be the D (6 bases). CDR1 is MNHNS and CDR2 is SASEGT in the germline V gene. This CDR3 is built from 12 residues. V lost 4 bases and J 5 bases, leaving 9 bases between the germline ends. The DNA for the CDR3 is TGTGCCAGCAGTGGGTGGGGGGACGAGCAGTACTTC. It specifies CASSGWGDEQYF.

The genes are TRBV27 and TRBJ2-3; weak D call: TRBD1 (6 bases). Germline loops: CDR1 MNHEY, CDR2 SMNVEV (reference sequence). The CDR3 runs 17 residues. V lost 7 bases, J lost 3 bases, and 23 bases lay in between. CDR3 sequence: CASNKQDSASLTDTQYF. Written as DNA, the CDR3 is TGTGCCAGCAATAAACAGGACAGCGCTAGCCTTACAGATACGCAGTATTTT.

CDR3 sequence (DNA): TGTGCCAGTAGAACCACTGACAGAAACTATGGCTACACCTTC. Protein sequence: CASRTTDRNYGYTF. The chain recombines TRBV19 with TRBJ1-2; a possible D gene is TRBD1 (5 bases). Trimming stripped 6 bases from V and 2 bases from J, with 13 bases between. There are 14 residues in the CDR3. CDR1 is LNHDA and CDR2 is SQIVND in the germline V gene (reference sequence). Full variable domain (remainder filled in from reference TRBV19 and TRBJ1-2): DGGITQSPKYLFRKEGQNVTLSCEQNLNHDAMYWYRQDPGQGLRLIYYSQIVNDFQKGDIAEGYSVSREKKESFPLTVTSAQKNPTAFYLCASRTTDRNYGYTFGSGTRLTVV.

The rearrangement links TRBV6-1 to TRBJ1-1; D remains unclear. Trimming took off 8 bases at V and 1 base at J, with 11 bases between the two ends. The CDR3 contains 13 residues. Germline lookup yields CDR1 MNHNS and CDR2 SASEGT. CDR3 nucleotide sequence: TGTGCCAGCCCCCGAAACAGGAACACTGAAGCTTTCTTT. Amino acid sequence: CASPRNRNTEAFF.

The genes are TRBV12-5 and TRBJ2-2; 10 positions match TRBD2. The CDR3 extends over 17 amino acids. Per germline, CDR1 LGHNT and CDR2 FRNRAP. Germline trimming cut 4 bases from V and 5 bases from J; bases unmatched to any gene: 10. The DNA of the CDR3 is TGTGCTAGTGGTTCCCTCGGACTAGCGGTACATACCGGGGAGCTGTTTTTT. Its translation: CASGSLGLAVHTGELFF.

The chain recombines TRBV2 with TRBJ2-7, with TRBD2 as a possible D gene (5 bases). Trimming took 4 bases from V and 7 from J, leaving 14 bases between them. Germline V gene data show CDR1 as SNHLY and CDR2 as FYNNEI. The CDR3 has 13 amino acids. CDR3 protein: CASSGLTTGEQYF. DNA for the CDR3: TGTGCCAGCAGTGGACTAACGACTGGGGAGCAGTACTTC. The variable domain in full, with the rest retrieved from reference TRBV2 and TRBJ2-7, is EPEVTQTPSHQVTQMGQEVILRCVPISNHLYFYWYRQILGQKVEFLVSFYNNEISEKSEIFDDQFSVERPDGSNFTLKIRSTKLEDSAMYFCASSGLTTGEQYFGPGTRLTVT.

The chain has TRBV29-1 and TRBJ1-1; D is ambiguous. Trimming took off 2 bases at V and 6 bases at J, with 7 bases between the two ends. This CDR3 comprises 11 residues. Per the germline V gene, CDR1 is SQVTM and CDR2 is ANQGSEA. Here the CDR3 DNA reads TGCAGCGTTGAAATGGCGGCTGAAGCTTTCTTT. This gives the protein CSVEMAAEAFF.

The table lists this clone with a few counts. The chain is built from TRBV6-1 and TRBJ2-7; 10 nucleotides align to TRBD1. The CDR3 has 17 amino acids. Germline lookup yields CDR1 MNHNS and CDR2 SASEGT. V lost 0 bases, J lost 3 bases, and 8 bases stayed unmatched. CDR3 protein: CASSEALGRDRGYEQYF. CDR3 in DNA: TGTGCCAGCAGTGAAGCGCTAGGTAGGGACAGGGGCTACGAGCAGTACTTC.

Of note for this clone: Other nucleotide sequences in the sample specify the same CDR3. This sequence joins TRBV7-3 and TRBJ2-1; TRBD2 aligns across 12 bases. The ends lost 5 bases at V and 7 bases at J; junction bases unmatched: 3. CDR1 SGHTA and CDR2 FQGTGA come from the germline V gene. The CDR3 is 14 residues long. This CDR3 is CASSPGLAGNEQFF. The CDR3 DNA follows: TGTGCCAGCAGCCCTGGACTAGCGGGGAATGAGCAGTTCTTC.

The rearrangement uses TRBV4-1 and TRBJ2-7; tentatively, D is TRBD1 (6 bases). The CDR3 runs to 12 residues. V dropped 5 bases and J dropped 3 bases, with 8 bases sitting between them. The germline V gene has CDR1 MGHRA and CDR2 YSYEKL. CDR3 DNA sequence: TGCGCCAGCAGCGGGGACAACTACGAGCAGTACTTC. Amino acids: CASSGDNYEQYF.

The chain joins TRBV7-9 to TRBJ1-3; no firm D call. V lost 1 base and J lost 0, with 7 bases in between. The CDR3 consists of 15 residues. Germline V lookup: CDR1 SEHNR, CDR2 FQNEAQ (reference sequence). The DNA of the CDR3 is TGTGCCAGCAGCTTAGTGGGGAGCTCTGGAAACACCATATATTTT. It yields the protein CASSLVGSSGNTIYF.

The chain combines TRBV7-9 with TRBJ2-2; TRBD2 is a possible D gene (6 bases). V was clipped by 1 base and J by 6 bases, with 9 bases between them. Germline V gives CDR1 SEHNR, CDR2 FQNEAQ (reference sequence). This CDR3 spans 14 amino acids. The CDR3, as DNA: TGTGCCAGCAGCTTAGGGGAGGTTGCCGGGGAGCTGTTTTTT. As protein: CASSLGEVAGELFF.

The J gene is TRBJ2-1, the V gene TRBV2; 14 bases agree with TRBD2. The CDR3 sequence is 14 residues long. V gave up 7 bases and J gave up 7 bases; unmatched junction bases: 3. CDR1 and CDR2 (germline): SNHLY, FYNNEI. CDR3 in DNA: TGTGCCAGCACCGGGACTAGCGGGAGAAATGAGCAGTTCTTC. Encoded protein: CASTGTSGRNEQFF.

The rearrangement links TRBV5-3 to TRBJ2-7; the match to TRBD1 covers 9 bases. TRBV5-3 is filed as an ORF, its function uncertain. V lost 0 bases, J lost 5 bases, and 6 bases stayed unmatched. The CDR3 has 15 residues. CDR3 sequence: CARSLGMRDRDEQYF. The CDR3 DNA reads TGTGCCAGAAGCTTGGGAATGCGGGACAGGGACGAGCAGTACTTC.

On this clone: Relative to the germline gene, one junction end is altered; a read error may explain this. J is TRBJ2-3 and V is TRBV7-7; D call uncertain. The germline V gene encodes CDR1 SSHAT and CDR2 FNYEAQ (reference sequence). The CDR3 has 16 residues. CDR3 bases: TGTGCTAGCAGCCTATCTTTTATGCTAGACACAGATACGCAGTATTTT. This gives the protein CASSLSFMLDTDTQYF. The full variable domain, rest sourced from reference TRBV7-7 and TRBJ2-3, is GAGVSQSPRYKVTKRGQDVTLRCDPISSHATLYWYQQALGQGPEFLTYFNYEAQPDKSGLPSDRFSAERPEGSISTLTIQRTEQRDSAMYRCASSLSFMLDTDTQYFGPGTRLTVL.

The CDR3 bases are TGCGCCAGCAGCCAAGAGGGCCTTTCTGGGGCCAACGTCCTGACTTTC. The encoded protein is CASSQEGLSGANVLTF. The chain carries TRBV4-3 and TRBJ2-6; D unclear. CDR1 and CDR2 from the germline V gene are LGHNA and YSLEER. V was cut by 0 bases and J by 1 base, with 7 bases left in between. The length of the CDR3 is 16 residues.

The V call is TRBV11-1, the J call TRBJ2-7; the D is unclear. The germline V gene has CDR1 SGHAT and CDR2 FQDESV (reference sequence). V was pared by 0 bases and J by 6 bases, with 9 bases between. CDR3 size: 13 residues. DNA for the CDR3: TGTGCCAGCAGCTTAGCGCGGCTCCGCGAGCAGTACTTC. It translates to CASSLARLREQYF. Full variable domain (missing parts from reference TRBV11-1 and TRBJ2-7): EAEVAQSPRYKITEKSQAVAFWCDPISGHATLYWYRQILGQGPELLVQFQDESVVDDSQLPKDRFSAERLKGVDSTLKIQPAELGDSAMYLCASSLARLREQYFGPGTRLTVT.

The chain combines TRBV13 with TRBJ2-5; tentatively, D is TRBD2 (6 bases). Germline assignment: CDR1 PRHDT and CDR2 FYEKMQ (reference sequence). This CDR3 has 14 amino acids. V gave up 2 bases and J gave up 2 bases, with 9 bases separating them. DNA for the CDR3: TGTGCCAGCAGCTTACTAGCGCGACAAGAGACCCAGTACTTC. This encodes CASSLLARQETQYF.